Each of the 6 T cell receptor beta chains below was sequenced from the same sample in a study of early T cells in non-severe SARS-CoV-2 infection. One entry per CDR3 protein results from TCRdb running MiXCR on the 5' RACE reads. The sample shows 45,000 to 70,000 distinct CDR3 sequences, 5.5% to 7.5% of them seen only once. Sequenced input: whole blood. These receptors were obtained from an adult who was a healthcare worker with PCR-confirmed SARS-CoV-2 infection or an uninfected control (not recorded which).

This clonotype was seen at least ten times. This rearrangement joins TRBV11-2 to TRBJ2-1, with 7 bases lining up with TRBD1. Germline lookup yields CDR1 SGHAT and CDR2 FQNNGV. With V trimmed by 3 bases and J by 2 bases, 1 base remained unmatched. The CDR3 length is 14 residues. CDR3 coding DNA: TGTGCCAGCAGCTTCGGGACAGCCTACAATGAGCAGTTCTTC. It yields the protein CASSFGTAYNEQFF.

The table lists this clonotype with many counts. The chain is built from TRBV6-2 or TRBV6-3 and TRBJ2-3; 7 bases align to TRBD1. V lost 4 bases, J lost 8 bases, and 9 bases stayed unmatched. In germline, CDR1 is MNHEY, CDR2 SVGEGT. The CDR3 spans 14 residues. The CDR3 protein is CASSFRQGPPTQYF. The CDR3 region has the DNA TGTGCCAGCAGTTTCCGACAGGGACCCCCTACGCAGTATTTT.

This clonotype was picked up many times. The CDR3: CASSSHGGGPEAFF. The CDR3, as DNA: TGTGCCAGCAGCTCCCATGGGGGGGGACCTGAAGCTTTCTTT. The V call is TRBV7-9, the J call TRBJ1-1; D perhaps matches TRBD1 (5 bases). The CDR3 consists of 14 residues. The germline V gene has CDR1 SEHNR and CDR2 FQNEAQ (reference sequence). V was clipped by 4 bases and J by 6 bases, with 15 bases between them.

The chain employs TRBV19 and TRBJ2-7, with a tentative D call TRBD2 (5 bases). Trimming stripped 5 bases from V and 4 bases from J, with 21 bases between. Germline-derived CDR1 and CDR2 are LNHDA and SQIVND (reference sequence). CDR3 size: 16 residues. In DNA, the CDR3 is TGTGCCAGTAGTCCGCCCCGGGCGGGTTCAAGGTACGAGCAGTACTTC. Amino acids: CASSPPRAGSRYEQYF. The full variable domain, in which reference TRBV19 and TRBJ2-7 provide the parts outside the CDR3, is DGGITQSPKYLFRKEGQNVTLSCEQNLNHDAMYWYRQDPGQGLRLIYYSQIVNDFQKGDIAEGYSVSREKKESFPLTVTSAQKNPTAFYLCASSPPRAGSRYEQYFGPGTRLTVT.

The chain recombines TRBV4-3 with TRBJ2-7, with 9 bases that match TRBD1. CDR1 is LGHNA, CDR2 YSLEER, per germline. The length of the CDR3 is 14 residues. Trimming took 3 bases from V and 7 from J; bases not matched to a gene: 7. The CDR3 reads CASSQAGTGREQYF. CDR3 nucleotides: TGCGCCAGCAGCCAGGCCGGGACAGGGAGGGAGCAGTACTTC.

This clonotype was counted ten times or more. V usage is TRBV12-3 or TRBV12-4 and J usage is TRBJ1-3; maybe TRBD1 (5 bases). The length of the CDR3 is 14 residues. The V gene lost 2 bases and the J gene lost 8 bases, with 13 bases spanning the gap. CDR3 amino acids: CASSLRGVADTIYF. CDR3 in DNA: TGTGCCAGCAGTTTAAGGGGCGTTGCTGACACCATATATTTT.